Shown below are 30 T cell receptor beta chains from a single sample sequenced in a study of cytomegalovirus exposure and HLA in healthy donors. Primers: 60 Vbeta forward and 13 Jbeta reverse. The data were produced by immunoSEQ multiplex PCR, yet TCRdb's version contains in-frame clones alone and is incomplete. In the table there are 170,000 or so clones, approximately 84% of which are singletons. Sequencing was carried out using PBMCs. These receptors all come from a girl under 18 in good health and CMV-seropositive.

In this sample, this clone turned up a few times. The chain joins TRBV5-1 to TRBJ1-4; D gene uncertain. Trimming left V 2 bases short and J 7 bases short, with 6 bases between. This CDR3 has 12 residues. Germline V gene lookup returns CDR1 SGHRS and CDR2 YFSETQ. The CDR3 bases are TGCGCCAGCAGCTTCGAGGGTGAAAAACTGTTTTTT. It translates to CASSFEGEKLFF.

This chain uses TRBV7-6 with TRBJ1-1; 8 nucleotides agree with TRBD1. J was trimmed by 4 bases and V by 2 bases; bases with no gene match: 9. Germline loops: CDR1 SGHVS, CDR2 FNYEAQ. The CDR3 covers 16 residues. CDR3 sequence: CASSLNSGQGGTEAFF. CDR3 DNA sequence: TGTGCCAGCAGCTTAAACTCCGGACAGGGAGGCACTGAAGCTTTCTTT. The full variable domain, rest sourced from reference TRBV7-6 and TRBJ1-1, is GAGVSQSPRYKVTKRGQDVALRCDPISGHVSLYWYRQALGQGPEFLTYFNYEAQQDKSGLPNDRFSAERPEGSISTLTIQRTEQRDSAMYRCASSLNSGQGGTEAFFGQGTRLTVV.

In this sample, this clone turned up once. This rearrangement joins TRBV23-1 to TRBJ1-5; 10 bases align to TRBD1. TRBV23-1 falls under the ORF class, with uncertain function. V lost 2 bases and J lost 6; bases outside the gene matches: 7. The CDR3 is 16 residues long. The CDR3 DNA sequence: TGCGCCAGCAGTCAACCCTTGGGACAGGGGAGTCAGCCCCAGCATTTT. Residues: CASSQPLGQGSQPQHF.

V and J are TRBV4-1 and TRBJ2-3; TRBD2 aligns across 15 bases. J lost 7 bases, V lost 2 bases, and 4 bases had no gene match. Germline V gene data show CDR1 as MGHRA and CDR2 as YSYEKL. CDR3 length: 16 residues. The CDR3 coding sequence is TGCGCCAGCAGCCAAACCGGGACTAGCGGGGGGTATACGCAGTATTTT. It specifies CASSQTGTSGGYTQYF.

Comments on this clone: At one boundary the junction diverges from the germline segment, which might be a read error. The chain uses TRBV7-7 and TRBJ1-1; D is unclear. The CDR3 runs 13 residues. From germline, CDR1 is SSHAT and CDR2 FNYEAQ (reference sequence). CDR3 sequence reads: CASSLSQNTEAFF. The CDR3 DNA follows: TGTGCTAGCAGCTTATCCCAAAACACTGAAGCTTTCTTT. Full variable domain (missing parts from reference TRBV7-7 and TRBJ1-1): GAGVSQSPRYKVTKRGQDVTLRCDPISSHATLYWYQQALGQGPEFLTYFNYEAQPDKSGLPSDRFSAERPEGSISTLTIQRTEQRDSAMYRCASSLSQNTEAFFGQGTRLTVV.

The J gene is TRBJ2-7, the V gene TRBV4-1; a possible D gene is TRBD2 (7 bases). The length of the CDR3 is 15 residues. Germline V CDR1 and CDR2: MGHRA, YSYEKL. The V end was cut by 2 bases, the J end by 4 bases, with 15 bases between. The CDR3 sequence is CASSQRGEGLYEQYF. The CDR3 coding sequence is TGCGCCAGCAGCCAAAGGGGGGAGGGTCTGTACGAGCAGTACTTC.

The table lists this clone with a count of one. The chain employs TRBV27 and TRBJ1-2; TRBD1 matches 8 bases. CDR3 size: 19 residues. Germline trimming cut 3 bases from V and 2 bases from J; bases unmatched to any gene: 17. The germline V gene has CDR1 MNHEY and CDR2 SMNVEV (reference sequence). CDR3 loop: CASSFLRTGFSPANYGYTF. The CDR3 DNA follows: TGTGCCAGCAGTTTCCTTCGGACAGGGTTTAGTCCAGCGAACTATGGCTACACCTTC.

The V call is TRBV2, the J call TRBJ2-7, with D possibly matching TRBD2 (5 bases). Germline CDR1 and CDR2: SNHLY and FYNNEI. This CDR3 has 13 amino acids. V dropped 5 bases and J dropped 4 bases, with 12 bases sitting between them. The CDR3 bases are TGTGCCAGCAGTCTGGCAGGAGGTTACGAGCAGTACTTC. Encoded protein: CASSLAGGYEQYF.

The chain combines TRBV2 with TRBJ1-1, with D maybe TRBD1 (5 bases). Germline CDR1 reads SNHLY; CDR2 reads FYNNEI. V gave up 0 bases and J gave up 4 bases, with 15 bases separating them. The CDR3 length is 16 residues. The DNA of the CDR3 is TGTGCCAGCAGTGAAGCGCTGGGGGGGGGAAGCACTGAAGCTTTCTTT. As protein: CASSEALGGGSTEAFF.

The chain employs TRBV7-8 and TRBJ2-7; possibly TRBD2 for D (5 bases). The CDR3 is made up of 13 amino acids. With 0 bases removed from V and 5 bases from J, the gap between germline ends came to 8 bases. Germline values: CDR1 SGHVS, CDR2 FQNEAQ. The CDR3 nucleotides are TGTGCCAGCAGCTTAGCGAGAGGGAACGAGCAGTACTTC. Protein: CASSLARGNEQYF.

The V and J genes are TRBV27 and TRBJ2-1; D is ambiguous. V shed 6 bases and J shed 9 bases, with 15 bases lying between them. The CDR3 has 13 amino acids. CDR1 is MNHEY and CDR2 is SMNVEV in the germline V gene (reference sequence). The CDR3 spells CASSLSQRGEQFF. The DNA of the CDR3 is TGTGCCAGCAGCCTCTCCCAGCGAGGTGAGCAGTTCTTC.

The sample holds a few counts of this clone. The CDR3 region has the DNA TGCGCCAGCAGCTTTACGGGACAGAACTATGGCTACACCTTC. It codes for CASSFTGQNYGYTF. The V call is TRBV5-1, the J call TRBJ1-2; 7 bases are a match to TRBD1. V trimming: 2 bases; J trimming: 2 bases; junction bases outside the gene matches: 3. CDR3 length equals 14 residues. The germline V gene encodes CDR1 SGHRS and CDR2 YFSETQ.

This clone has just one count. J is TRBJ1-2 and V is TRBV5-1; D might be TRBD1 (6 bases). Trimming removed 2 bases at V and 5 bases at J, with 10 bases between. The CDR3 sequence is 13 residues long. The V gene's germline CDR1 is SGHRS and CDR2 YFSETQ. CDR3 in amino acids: CASSFGQQYGYTF. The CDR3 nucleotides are TGCGCCAGCAGCTTCGGACAGCAATATGGCTACACCTTC. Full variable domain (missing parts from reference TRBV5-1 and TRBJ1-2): KAGVTQTPRYLIKTRGQQVTLSCSPISGHRSVSWYQQTPGQGLQFLFEYFSETQRNKGNFPGRFSGRQFSNSRSEMNVSTLELGDSALYLCASSFGQQYGYTFGSGTRLTVV.

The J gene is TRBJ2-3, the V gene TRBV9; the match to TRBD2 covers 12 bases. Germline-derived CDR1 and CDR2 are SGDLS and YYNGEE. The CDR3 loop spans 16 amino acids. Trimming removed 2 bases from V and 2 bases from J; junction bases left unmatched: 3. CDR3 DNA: TGTGCCAGCAGCGTTGGACTAGCGGGGCCCACAGATACGCAGTATTTT. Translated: CASSVGLAGPTDTQYF. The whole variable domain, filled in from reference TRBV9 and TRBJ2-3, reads DSGVTQTPKHLITATGQRVTLRCSPRSGDLSVYWYQQSLDQGLQFLIQYYNGEERAKGNILERFSAQQFPDLHSELNLSSLELGDSALYFCASSVGLAGPTDTQYFGPGTRLTVL.

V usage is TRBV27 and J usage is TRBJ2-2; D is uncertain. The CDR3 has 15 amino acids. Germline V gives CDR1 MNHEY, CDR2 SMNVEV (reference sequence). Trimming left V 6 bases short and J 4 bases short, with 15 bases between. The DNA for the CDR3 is TGTGCCAGCAGCAATGAACTAAAGCGCACCGGGGAGCTGTTTTTT. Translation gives CASSNELKRTGELFF.

CDR3 sequence reads: CASSPRRSNQPQHF. In DNA form, the CDR3 reads TGTGCCAGCTCACCACGTCGTAGCAATCAGCCCCAGCATTTT. V and J are TRBV18 and TRBJ1-5; D unresolved. The CDR3 consists of 14 residues. CDR1 and CDR2 from the germline V gene are KGHSH and LQKENI. The V end lost 1 base, the J end lost 0 bases, and 4 bases lay between the germline ends.

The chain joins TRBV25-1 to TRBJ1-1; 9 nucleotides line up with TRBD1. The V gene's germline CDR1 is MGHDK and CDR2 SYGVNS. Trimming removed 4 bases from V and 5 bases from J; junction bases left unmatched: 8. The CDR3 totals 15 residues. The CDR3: CASSVAGTGRTEAFF. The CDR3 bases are TGTGCCAGCAGTGTGGCCGGGACAGGGAGGACTGAAGCTTTCTTT.

In DNA, the CDR3 is TGCAGCGTGGATTCGACAGGGGGCTACACCTTC. It encodes CSVDSTGGYTF. The chain couples TRBV29-1 to TRBJ1-2, with TRBD1 matching 7 bases. Germline CDR1 and CDR2: SQVTM and ANQGSEA. The CDR3 runs 11 residues. The junction had 6 bases not matched to a gene; V was cut back by 6 bases and J by 8 bases.

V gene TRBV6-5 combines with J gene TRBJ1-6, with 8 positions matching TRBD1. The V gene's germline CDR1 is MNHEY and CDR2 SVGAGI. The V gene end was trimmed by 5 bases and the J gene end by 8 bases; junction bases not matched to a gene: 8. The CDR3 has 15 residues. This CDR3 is CASSPPGQGYSPLHF. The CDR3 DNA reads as TGTGCCAGCAGTCCGCCAGGACAGGGTTATTCACCCCTCCACTTT.

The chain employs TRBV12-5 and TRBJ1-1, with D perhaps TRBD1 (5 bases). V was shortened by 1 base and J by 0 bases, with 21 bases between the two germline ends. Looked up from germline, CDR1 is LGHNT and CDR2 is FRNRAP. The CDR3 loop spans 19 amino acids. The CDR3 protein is CASGLAQGGSGTVNTEAFF. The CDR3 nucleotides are TGTGCTAGTGGTTTGGCCCAAGGAGGGTCGGGGACGGTGAACACTGAAGCTTTCTTT.

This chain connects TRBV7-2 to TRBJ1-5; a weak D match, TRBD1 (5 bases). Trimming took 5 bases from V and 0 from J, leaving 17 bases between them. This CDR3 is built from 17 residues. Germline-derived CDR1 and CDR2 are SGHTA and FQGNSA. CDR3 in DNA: TGTGCCAGCAGCCCGAAGGGAACAGGACGTAGCAATCAGCCCCAGCATTTT. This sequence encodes CASSPKGTGRSNQPQHF.

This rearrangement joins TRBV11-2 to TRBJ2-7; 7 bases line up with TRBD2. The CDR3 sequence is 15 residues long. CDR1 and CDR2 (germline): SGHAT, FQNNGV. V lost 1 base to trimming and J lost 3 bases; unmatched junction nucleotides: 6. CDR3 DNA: TGTGCCAGCAGCTTAGCTCTGAGCGGGGTCTACGAGCAGTACTTC. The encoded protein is CASSLALSGVYEQYF.

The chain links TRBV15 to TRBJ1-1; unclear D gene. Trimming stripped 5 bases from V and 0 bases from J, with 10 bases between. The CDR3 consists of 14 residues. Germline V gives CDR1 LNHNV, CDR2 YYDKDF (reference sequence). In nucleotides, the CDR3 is TGTGCCACCAGCTCCGGGTCGTTGAACACTGAAGCTTTCTTT. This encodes CATSSGSLNTEAFF.

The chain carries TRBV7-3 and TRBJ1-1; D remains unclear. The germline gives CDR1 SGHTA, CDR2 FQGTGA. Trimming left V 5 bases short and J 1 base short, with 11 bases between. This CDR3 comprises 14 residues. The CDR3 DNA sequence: TGTGCCAGCAGCCCGTTCGGAGGGAACACTGAAGCTTTCTTT. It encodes CASSPFGGNTEAFF.

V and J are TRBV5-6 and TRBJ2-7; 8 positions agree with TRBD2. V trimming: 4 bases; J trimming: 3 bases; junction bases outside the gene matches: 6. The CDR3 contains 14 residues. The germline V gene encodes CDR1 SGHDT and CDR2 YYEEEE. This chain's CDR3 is CASSQSGGHYEQYF. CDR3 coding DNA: TGTGCCAGCAGCCAGAGCGGGGGACACTACGAGCAGTACTTC.

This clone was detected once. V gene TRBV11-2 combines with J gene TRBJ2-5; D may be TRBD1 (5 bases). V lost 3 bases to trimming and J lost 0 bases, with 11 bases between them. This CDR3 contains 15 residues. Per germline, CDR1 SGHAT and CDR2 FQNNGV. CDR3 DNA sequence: TGTGCCAGCAGCTTGCAAGGGGCTTACCAAGAGACCCAGTACTTC. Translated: CASSLQGAYQETQYF. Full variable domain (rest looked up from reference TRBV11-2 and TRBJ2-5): EAGVAQSPRYKIIEKRQSVAFWCNPISGHATLYWYQQILGQGPKLLIQFQNNGVVDDSQLPKDRFSAERLKGVDSTLKIQPAKLEDSAVYLCASSLQGAYQETQYFGPGTRLLVL.

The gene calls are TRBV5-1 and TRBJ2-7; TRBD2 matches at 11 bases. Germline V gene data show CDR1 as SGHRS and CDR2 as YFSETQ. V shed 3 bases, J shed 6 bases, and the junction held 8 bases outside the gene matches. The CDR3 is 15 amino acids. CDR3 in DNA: TGCGCCAGCAGCTGGGCCGGGACTAGCGGTATCGAGCAGTACTTC. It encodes CASSWAGTSGIEQYF.

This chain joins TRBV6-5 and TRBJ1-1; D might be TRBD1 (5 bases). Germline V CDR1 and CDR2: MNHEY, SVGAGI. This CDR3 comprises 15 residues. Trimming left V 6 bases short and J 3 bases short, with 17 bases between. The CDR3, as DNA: TGTGCCAGCAGGCCCACCCCGGAGGGGCACACTGAAGCTTTCTTT. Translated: CASRPTPEGHTEAFF.

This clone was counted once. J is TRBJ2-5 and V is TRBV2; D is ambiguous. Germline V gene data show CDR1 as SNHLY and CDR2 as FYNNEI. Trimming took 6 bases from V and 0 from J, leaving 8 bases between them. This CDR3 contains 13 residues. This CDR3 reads CASSRDNQETQYF. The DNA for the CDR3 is TGTGCCAGCAGCCGCGACAACCAAGAGACCCAGTACTTC.

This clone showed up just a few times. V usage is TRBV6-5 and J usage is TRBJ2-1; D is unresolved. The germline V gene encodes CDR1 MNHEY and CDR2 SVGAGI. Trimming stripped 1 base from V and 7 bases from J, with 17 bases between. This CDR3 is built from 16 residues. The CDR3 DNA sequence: TGTGCCAGCAGTTACTTCAAGGTCGGGTACGCTAATGAGCAGTTCTTC. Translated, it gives CASSYFKVGYANEQFF.